This TCR beta chain was captured by sequencing in a study of shared clonotypes between healthy human individuals. The authors split each subset's genomic DNA evenly across several immunoSEQ plates. About 28,000 T cell genomes (about 300 ng DNA) went into each PBMC replicate. The assay was immunoSEQ multiplex PCR, and TCRdb's table has in-frame clones only and misses some. The sample holds about half a million clones, around 80% seen once. Germline V gene sequence: CDR1 SGHVS, CDR2 FQNEAQ. The CDR3 totals 14 residues. Trimming took off 5 bases at V and 9 bases at J, with 14 bases between the two ends. With respect to this clone: The antigen is undetermined.

Broader study findings: Tissues were not sampled, only blood, and their repertoires likely differ.

This sequence was found in a woman aged 40 to 50 in good health. Some clones in this sample may be carry-over from other donors' samples. The sample comprised PBMCs. V and J are TRBV7-8 and TRBJ1-6; D call uncertain. The CDR3 DNA sequence: TGTGCCAGCAGCCCGCTCCTGGGCCGTTCACCCCTCCACTTT. This translates into CASSPLLGRSPLHF. The whole variable domain, remainder taken from reference TRBV7-8 and TRBJ1-6, is GAGVSQSPRYKVAKRGQDVALRCDPISGHVSLFWYQQALGQGPEFLTYFQNEAQLDKSGLPSDRFFAERPEGSVSTLKIQRTQQEDSAVYLCASSPLLGRSPLHFGNGTRLTVT.